The 32 T cell receptor beta chains given below trace back to one sample, sequenced in a study of cytomegalovirus exposure and HLA in healthy donors (dated 2017 in TCRdb). Library preparation was by the immunoSEQ multiplex PCR assay. For the multiplex PCR, a mixture combining 60 forward primers for TCR Vbeta segments and 13 reverse primers for TCR Jbeta segments was used. TCRdb retrieved this table from immuneACCESS and kept in-frame rearrangements only. Not all clones are present; in checked studies, unresolved V genes account for under half, and no reason is known for the remainder. This sample holds some 180,000 clones; just over 75% were observed only once. The ten biggest clones cover around 1.5% of the sample. Material: PBMCs. These receptors all come from a man aged 18 to 29 in good health and CMV-seronegative.

The chain links TRBV19 to TRBJ1-2; D ambiguous. Per germline, CDR1 LNHDA and CDR2 SQIVND (reference sequence). The CDR3 has 15 residues. Trimming took off 5 bases at V and 1 base at J, with 14 bases between the two ends. This CDR3 reads CASSGTDAGNYGYTF. The CDR3 nucleotides read TGTGCCAGTAGTGGCACGGACGCGGGTAACTATGGCTACACCTTC.

This rearrangement joins TRBV2 to TRBJ2-5; TRBD2 aligns across 8 bases. The tail of the sequence fits TRBJ2-7 better, so the J call may be wrong. The CDR3 runs 13 residues. From germline, CDR1 is SNHLY and CDR2 FYNNEI. CDR3 bases: TGTGCCAGCAGTCGGGGGGGTCCCGACGAGCAGTACTTC. This codes for CASSRGGPDEQYF.

V is TRBV7-2 and J is TRBJ1-1, with 7 bases aligning to TRBD1. This CDR3 spans 15 amino acids. In germline, CDR1 is SGHTA, CDR2 FQGNSA. J gave up 5 bases and V 1 base, and 7 bases lay outside the gene matches. The CDR3 loop is CASSLDRGSWTEAFF. The DNA for the CDR3 is TGTGCCAGCAGCTTAGACAGGGGAAGTTGGACTGAAGCTTTCTTT.

The sample holds a few counts of this clone. The chain is built from TRBV6-5 and TRBJ1-1; D is undetermined. V lost 5 bases, J lost 1 base, and 8 bases lay in between. The germline V gene has CDR1 MNHEY and CDR2 SVGAGI. The CDR3 length is 13 residues. The CDR3 DNA reads TGTGCCAGCAGTCAAACTCAGAACACTGAAGCTTTCTTT. Its protein product is CASSQTQNTEAFF.

This clone appeared a single time. A read error may account for a junction end that differs from germline. The CDR3 DNA reads TGTGCCACTAAACCAGGACAGGGCTTCTATGGCTACGCCTTC. As protein: CATKPGQGFYGYAF. V is TRBV19 and J is TRBJ1-2, with 8 positions matching TRBD1. The CDR3 has 14 residues. CDR1 and CDR2 from the germline V gene are LNHDA and SQIVND (reference sequence).

The rearrangement links TRBV2 to TRBJ2-3; D is ambiguous. Trimming took 8 bases from V and 0 from J, leaving 9 bases between them. The CDR3 length is 13 residues. Germline CDR1 and CDR2: SNHLY and FYNNEI. The CDR3 is CASRLSSTDTQYF. CDR3 DNA: TGTGCCAGCCGCCTAAGTAGCACAGATACGCAGTATTTT.

The J gene is TRBJ1-3, the V gene TRBV7-9; TRBD1 aligns across 8 bases. V lost 6 bases, J lost 4 bases, and 8 bases stayed unmatched. The CDR3 runs to 15 residues. Germline loops: CDR1 SEHNR, CDR2 FQNEAQ (reference sequence). CDR3 loop: CASSQTGDYGNTIYF. Written as DNA, the CDR3 is TGTGCCAGCAGTCAGACAGGGGACTACGGAAACACCATATATTTT.

In this sample, this clone turned up once. V and J are TRBV28 and TRBJ2-2, with D tentatively TRBD1 (5 bases). The CDR3 has 18 amino acids. Trimming stripped 4 bases from V and 0 bases from J, with 18 bases between. Germline V lookup: CDR1 MDHEN, CDR2 SYDVKM. CDR3 in amino acids: CASSWARSTDPNTGELFF. CDR3 coding DNA: TGTGCCAGCAGTTGGGCTCGATCGACAGACCCGAACACCGGGGAGCTGTTTTTT.

This chain links TRBV4-1 with TRBJ2-1; TRBD1 might be the D (5 bases). Germline lookup yields CDR1 MGHRA and CDR2 YSYEKL. Trimming removed 1 base from V and 0 bases from J, with 19 bases in between. The CDR3 loop spans 19 amino acids. Here the CDR3 reads CASSQVGRAGPSSYNEQFF. The CDR3 nucleotides read TGCGCCAGCAGCCAAGTAGGCCGGGCAGGGCCGAGCTCCTACAATGAGCAGTTCTTC.

The V gene is TRBV4-3, the J gene TRBJ2-1; 8 nucleotides agree with TRBD2. Trimming cost V 0 bases and J 4 bases; bases outside gene matches: 5. The CDR3 runs to 16 residues. CDR1 LGHNA and CDR2 YSLEER come from the germline V gene. CDR3 nucleotide sequence: TGCGCCAGCAGCCAAGAGTCGGGAGGGGGATACAATGAGCAGTTCTTC. Amino acid sequence: CASSQESGGGYNEQFF.

The chain couples TRBV2 to TRBJ1-5, with D perhaps matching TRBD1 (6 bases). With 7 bases removed from V and 4 bases from J, the gap between germline ends came to 14 bases. The CDR3 length is 14 residues. From germline, CDR1 is SNHLY and CDR2 FYNNEI. The CDR3: CASTADRSNQPQHF. CDR3 nucleotide sequence: TGTGCCAGCACCGCCGACAGGTCAAATCAGCCCCAGCATTTT.

This clone was recorded only once. This sequence joins TRBV27 and TRBJ1-2; TRBD1 might be the D (5 bases). The CDR3 spans 13 residues. V lost 3 bases and J lost 5, with 10 bases in between. Looked up from germline, CDR1 is MNHEY and CDR2 is SMNVEV (reference sequence). The CDR3: CASSFLGGYGYTF. For the CDR3, the DNA is TGTGCCAGCAGTTTTCTCGGGGGGTATGGCTACACCTTC.

The chain links TRBV19 to TRBJ2-3; 8 bases are a match to TRBD1. Germline CDR1 and CDR2: LNHDA and SQIVND (reference sequence). The CDR3 has 15 residues. After removal of 3 bases from V and 3 bases from J, the junction contained 5 bases not matched to a gene. CDR3 nucleotide sequence: TGTGCCAGTAGTATGTGGACAGGGCTGACAGATACGCAGTATTTT. It codes for CASSMWTGLTDTQYF.

This clone came up a few times. V is TRBV19 and J is TRBJ2-7; 9 positions agree with TRBD2. Germline-derived CDR1 and CDR2 are LNHDA and SQIVND (reference sequence). The CDR3 length is 13 residues. With V trimmed by 6 bases and J by 2 bases, 2 bases remained unmatched. CDR3 DNA: TGTGCCAGTAGGACTAGCGGAACCTACGAGCAGTACTTC. It translates to CASRTSGTYEQYF.

As to this clone: The sample holds other DNA sequences that translate to the same CDR3. The chain is built from TRBV2 and TRBJ1-6, with 7 positions matching TRBD1. The CDR3 sequence is 14 residues long. V lost 2 bases and J lost 10; bases outside the gene matches: 5. Germline V lookup: CDR1 SNHLY, CDR2 FYNNEI. The CDR3 DNA reads as TGTGCCAGCAGTGAATACAGGGACAGATCACCCCTCCACTTT. It specifies CASSEYRDRSPLHF.

This rearrangement joins TRBV6-1 to TRBJ1-5, with no clear D. CDR1 MNHNS and CDR2 SASEGT come from the germline V gene. CDR3 length: 13 amino acids. The V and J ends lost 0 bases and 4 bases respectively, with 4 bases between them. The CDR3 DNA reads TGTGCCAGCAGTGAAGCTCTTAATCAGCCCCAGCATTTT. Its translation is CASSEALNQPQHF.

This chain links TRBV6-6 with TRBJ1-1; no clear D gene. Germline V CDR1 and CDR2: MNHNY, SVGAGI (reference sequence). The CDR3 consists of 14 residues. Trimming stripped 0 bases from V and 7 bases from J, with 12 bases between. CDR3 loop: CASSYSRPTDEAFF. The DNA of the CDR3 is TGTGCCAGCAGTTACTCGAGACCCACAGATGAAGCTTTCTTT.

The chain recombines TRBV23-1 with TRBJ2-1; TRBD2 agrees at 9 bases. TRBV23-1 is designated an ORF whose function remains uncertain. The CDR3 is made up of 18 amino acids. The trim removed 3 bases at V and 6 bases at J, leaving 15 bases unmatched. This CDR3 is CASSHQSGGRASFNEQFF. The CDR3 coding sequence is TGCGCCAGCAGTCACCAAAGTGGCGGGAGGGCCTCGTTCAATGAGCAGTTCTTC.

V usage is TRBV5-1 and J usage is TRBJ2-2, with 9 bases matching TRBD1. V shed 1 base and J 3 bases; nucleotides not matched to a gene: 1. This CDR3 is 15 amino acids long. CDR1 is SGHRS, CDR2 YFSETQ, per germline. Written as DNA, the CDR3 is TGCGCCAGCAGCTTGACAGGGGGCTACACCGGGGAGCTGTTTTTT. It codes for CASSLTGGYTGELFF.

This sequence joins TRBV9 and TRBJ2-3; 7 positions match TRBD2. CDR1 SGDLS and CDR2 YYNGEE come from the germline V gene. Trimming removed 5 bases from V and 4 bases from J; junction bases left unmatched: 4. This CDR3 has 13 residues. The CDR3 reads CASRRELSDTQYF. CDR3 DNA: TGTGCCAGCAGGCGGGAGTTATCAGATACGCAGTATTTT.

The rearrangement links TRBV4-3 to TRBJ2-1, with a weak D call TRBD1 (5 bases). V lost 1 base and J 10 bases, leaving 8 bases between the germline ends. Germline V gives CDR1 LGHNA, CDR2 YSLEER. The CDR3 is 12 amino acids. In nucleotides, the CDR3 is TGCGCCAGCAGCCAAGGGACAAGGGAGCAGTTCTTC. It codes for CASSQGTREQFF.

This clone was recorded a few times. This chain joins TRBV7-8 and TRBJ1-4; D is uncertain. V was cut by 2 bases and J by 4 bases, with 8 bases left in between. The CDR3 has 14 residues. The germline V gene encodes CDR1 SGHVS and CDR2 FQNEAQ. CDR3 nucleotide sequence: TGTGCCAGCAGCTTATATGGCCTTAATGAAAAACTGTTTTTT. Amino acid sequence: CASSLYGLNEKLFF.

This clone was counted between two and nine times. This chain joins TRBV7-9 and TRBJ1-2; D possibly corresponds to TRBD1 (5 bases). The germline V gene encodes CDR1 SEHNR and CDR2 FQNEAQ (reference sequence). This CDR3 is 13 amino acids long. V gave up 5 bases and J gave up 4 bases, with 11 bases separating them. CDR3 nucleotide sequence: TGTGCCAGCAGCCCAGACAGCTCCTATGGCTACACCTTC. It codes for CASSPDSSYGYTF.

The chain combines TRBV7-2 with TRBJ2-5; tentatively, D is TRBD2 (6 bases). CDR1 SGHTA and CDR2 FQGNSA come from the germline V gene. This CDR3 contains 15 residues. V gave up 6 bases and J gave up 2 bases, with 16 bases separating them. As DNA, the CDR3 is TGTGCCAGCAGTTACGGCGGGGCAGGACAAGAGACCCAGTACTTC. This gives the protein CASSYGGAGQETQYF.

This clone is a singleton in its sample. The chain is built from TRBV6-4 and TRBJ2-7; unclear D gene. The V gene lost 6 bases and the J gene lost 5 bases, with 8 bases spanning the gap. Germline loops: CDR1 MRHNA, CDR2 SNTAGT. The length of the CDR3 is 11 residues. CDR3 amino acids: CASSARDEQYF. The DNA for the CDR3 is TGTGCCAGCAGCGCCCGGGACGAGCAGTACTTC.

The chain joins TRBV6-1 to TRBJ1-2, with 10 bases identical to TRBD1. There are 15 residues in the CDR3. Per the germline V gene, CDR1 is MNHNS and CDR2 is SASEGT. V was pared by 0 bases and J by 6 bases, with 4 bases of the junction left unmatched. CDR3 coding DNA: TGTGCCAGCAGTGAAGCGGAGACAGGGGGCCATGGCTACACCTTC. It is translated as CASSEAETGGHGYTF.

The V gene is TRBV7-9, the J gene TRBJ2-3; 9 bases align to TRBD1. The J segment lost 1 base and the V segment lost 8 bases, leaving 7 bases of the junction unmatched. The CDR3 runs 15 residues. Germline V gives CDR1 SEHNR, CDR2 FQNEAQ (reference sequence). The DNA for the CDR3 is TGTGCCAGCCGCGACAGGGGGGCCGGCACAGATACGCAGTATTTT. Its translation: CASRDRGAGTDTQYF.

J is TRBJ2-3 and V is TRBV7-9; D unresolved. Deletions cut 0 bases from V and 2 bases from J, with 6 bases between. CDR1 SEHNR and CDR2 FQNEAQ come from the germline V gene (reference sequence). The CDR3 covers 14 residues. CDR3 in amino acids: CASSLATYTDTQYF. The CDR3 region has the DNA TGTGCCAGCAGCTTAGCTACCTACACAGATACGCAGTATTTT.

The rearrangement joins TRBV5-6 to TRBJ2-3, with a weak D call TRBD1 (5 bases). Germline CDR1 SGHDT, CDR2 YYEEEE. The V end lost 3 bases, the J end lost 0 bases, and 11 bases lay between the germline ends. This CDR3 spans 15 amino acids. The CDR3 nucleotides read TGTGCCAGCAGCTGGGGCGGACACAGCACAGATACGCAGTATTTT. The encoded protein is CASSWGGHSTDTQYF.

This clone has a handful of counts. The chain links TRBV5-4 to TRBJ1-2; TRBD1 matches at 7 bases. The germline V gene encodes CDR1 SGHNT and CDR2 YYREEE (reference sequence). CDR3 length: 14 residues. With 5 bases clipped from V and 4 bases from J, the junction kept 8 bases outside the gene matches. The CDR3 DNA sequence: TGTGCCAGCAGGAGGATGGGACAGAGCTATGGCTACACCTTC. This gives the protein CASRRMGQSYGYTF.

V usage is TRBV16 and J usage is TRBJ1-2; unclear D gene. Per the germline V gene, CDR1 is KGHSY and CDR2 is FQNENV. The length of the CDR3 is 14 residues. Trimming stripped 6 bases from V and 0 bases from J, with 11 bases between. This CDR3 reads CASSQSLANYGYTF. CDR3 in DNA: TGTGCCAGCAGTCAAAGCCTAGCTAACTATGGCTACACCTTC.

The rearrangement joins TRBV7-9 to TRBJ2-5; TRBD2 aligns across 10 bases. V shed 5 bases and J 3 bases; nucleotides not matched to a gene: 12. This CDR3 spans 17 amino acids. Looked up from germline, CDR1 is SEHNR and CDR2 is FQNEAQ (reference sequence). The CDR3 DNA is TGTGCCAGCAGCAAGCCACCGGGACTAGCGTTGGAAGAGACCCAGTACTTC. This translates into CASSKPPGLALEETQYF.